The 16 T cell receptor beta chains below were found in one sample sequenced in a study of blood T cell repertoires in COVID-19. Profiling relied on immunoSEQ multiplex PCR, and the TCRdb table lists in-frame clones only, not all of them. The table lists around 280,000 clones, 87% of them singletons. What was sequenced was PBMCs or T cells enriched from blood (not recorded which). The receptors here all came from a woman between 35 and 50 years old who had recovered from COVID-19.

V usage is TRBV9 and J usage is TRBJ2-7, with TRBD1 matching 8 bases. The CDR3 runs to 15 residues. The germline V gene encodes CDR1 SGDLS and CDR2 YYNGEE. V was pared by 4 bases and J by 0 bases, with 6 bases of the junction left unmatched. The CDR3 DNA reads as TGTGCCAGCAGCTTTCGGACAGGGCTCTCCTACGAGCAGTACTTC. This sequence encodes CASSFRTGLSYEQYF.

The V and J genes are TRBV9 and TRBJ2-3, with a tentative D call TRBD2 (6 bases). The CDR3 runs 14 residues. V shed 0 bases and J shed 4 bases, with 9 bases lying between them. From germline, CDR1 is SGDLS and CDR2 YYNGEE. CDR3: CASSVAGASDTQYF. CDR3 sequence (DNA): TGTGCCAGCAGCGTAGCGGGAGCCTCAGATACGCAGTATTTT.

The chain combines TRBV6-2 or TRBV6-3 with TRBJ1-6; D is possibly TRBD1 (5 bases). V gave up 0 bases and J gave up 6 bases, with 15 bases separating them. CDR1 is MNHEY, CDR2 SVGEGT, per germline. CDR3 length: 17 residues. The CDR3, as DNA: TGTGCCAGCAGTTACTCCAGGGTGATCCTAAGTAATTCACCCCTCCACTTT. It specifies CASSYSRVILSNSPLHF.

V gene TRBV7-8 combines with J gene TRBJ2-7; tentatively, D is TRBD1 or TRBD2 (9 bases each). The V gene's germline CDR1 is SGHVS and CDR2 FQNEAQ. The CDR3 spans 20 residues. V gave up 4 bases and J gave up 7 bases, with 35 bases separating them. The CDR3 spells CASSSTLGQGRREGLREQYF. The CDR3 region has the DNA TGTGCCAGCAGCTCCACACTTGGACAGGGGAGGCGGGAGGGCCTTCGAGAGCAGTACTTC.

This sequence joins TRBV7-8 and TRBJ1-5; a possible D gene is TRBD1 (6 bases). This CDR3 is 15 amino acids long. Per the germline V gene, CDR1 is SGHVS and CDR2 is FQNEAQ. The V end was cut by 6 bases, the J end by 2 bases, with 14 bases between. This CDR3 is CASSRTVVGNQPQHF. The CDR3 nucleotides are TGTGCCAGCAGTCGGACAGTTGTCGGCAATCAGCCCCAGCATTTT. Full variable domain (outside the CDR3, taken from reference TRBV7-8 and TRBJ1-5): GAGVSQSPRYKVAKRGQDVALRCDPISGHVSLFWYQQALGQGPEFLTYFQNEAQLDKSGLPSDRFFAERPEGSVSTLKIQRTQQEDSAVYLCASSRTVVGNQPQHFGDGTRLSIL.

This chain joins TRBV6-4 and TRBJ1-2; tentative D call: TRBD1 (6 bases). With 1 base removed from V and 7 bases from J, the gap between germline ends came to 10 bases. This CDR3 spans 13 amino acids. Per the germline V gene, CDR1 is MRHNA and CDR2 is SNTAGT. CDR3 in amino acids: CASSDFPGAGYTF. The CDR3 coding sequence is TGTGCCAGCAGTGACTTCCCAGGGGCTGGCTACACCTTC.

V gene TRBV6-5 combines with J gene TRBJ1-1, with D maybe TRBD1 (5 bases). Germline loops: CDR1 MNHEY, CDR2 SVGAGI. V was shortened by 6 bases and J by 5 bases, with 10 bases between the two germline ends. The CDR3 sequence is 12 residues long. The CDR3 DNA follows: TGTGCCAGCAGGGATGGGGGGACTGAAGCTTTCTTT. Translating it yields CASRDGGTEAFF.

The V and J genes are TRBV5-3 and TRBJ1-2, with D uncertain. TRBV5-3 counts as an open reading frame of uncertain function. CDR3 length equals 15 residues. Trimming removed 3 bases from V and 0 bases from J, with 12 bases in between. CDR3 coding DNA: TGTGCCAGAAGCTCTCCACGAGGCGCTAACTATGGCTACACCTTC. Translating gives CARSSPRGANYGYTF.

The J gene is TRBJ1-1, the V gene TRBV7-2; D may be TRBD1 (5 bases). Germline V gives CDR1 SGHTA, CDR2 FQGNSA. Trimming shortened V by 3 bases and J by 5 bases, and 7 bases separated the two germline ends. CDR3 length equals 12 residues. The CDR3 protein is CASSFRQTEAFF. For the CDR3, the DNA is TGTGCCAGCAGCTTTCGACAGACTGAAGCTTTCTTT.

This sequence joins TRBV15 and TRBJ2-5; no definite D call. The CDR3 consists of 12 residues. CDR1 LNHNV and CDR2 YYDKDF come from the germline V gene (reference sequence). The ends were cut back, 0 bases at V and 9 bases at J, with 8 bases in the middle. For the CDR3, the DNA is TGTGCCACCAGCAGAGACAACTTAGCCCAGTACTTC. It encodes CATSRDNLAQYF.

This sequence joins TRBV9 and TRBJ1-6; D unclear. Trimming shortened V by 0 bases and J by 8 bases, and 12 bases separated the two germline ends. The CDR3 contains 15 residues. Germline assignment: CDR1 SGDLS and CDR2 YYNGEE. The CDR3 loop is CASSVDGVVYSPLHF. The CDR3 bases are TGTGCCAGCAGCGTAGACGGGGTAGTCTATTCACCCCTCCACTTT.

This clone appeared a single time. V and J are TRBV5-1 and TRBJ2-1, with a weak D call TRBD2 (6 bases). The CDR3 spans 15 residues. The germline V and J ends were trimmed by 2 bases and 6 bases, with 15 bases remaining between them. The germline gives CDR1 SGHRS, CDR2 YFSETQ. The CDR3 DNA reads TGCGCCAGCAGCTTAGGAGGGAGTGGTGGCAATGAGCAGTTCTTC. It codes for CASSLGGSGGNEQFF. The full variable domain, in which reference TRBV5-1 and TRBJ2-1 provide the parts outside the CDR3, is KAGVTQTPRYLIKTRGQQVTLSCSPISGHRSVSWYQQTPGQGLQFLFEYFSETQRNKGNFPGRFSGRQFSNSRSEMNVSTLELGDSALYLCASSLGGSGGNEQFFGPGTRLTVL.

V is TRBV7-9 and J is TRBJ2-5, with TRBD2 matching 9 bases. The CDR3 is 14 amino acids. Per the germline V gene, CDR1 is SEHNR and CDR2 is FQNEAQ (reference sequence). J gave up 7 bases and V 3 bases, and 6 bases lay outside the gene matches. The CDR3 protein is CASSFWTSVGTQYF. CDR3 nucleotides: TGTGCCAGCAGCTTCTGGACTAGCGTAGGGACCCAGTACTTC.

This clone was counted between two and nine times. CDR3 loop: CASSLAQFLYF. The CDR3 nucleotides read TGTGCCAGCAGTTTAGCCCAGTTTCTGTACTTC. V gene TRBV12-3 or TRBV12-4 combines with J gene TRBJ2-7; unclear D gene. This CDR3 region has 11 residues. The ends were cut back, 0 bases at V and 12 bases at J, with 9 bases in the middle.

The gene calls are TRBV5-1 and TRBJ1-5, with 9 bases aligning to TRBD1. CDR3 length: 15 amino acids. Per germline, CDR1 SGHRS and CDR2 YFSETQ. V shed 4 bases, J shed 9 bases, and the junction held 11 bases outside the gene matches. Written as DNA, the CDR3 is TGCGCCAGCAGCCCCGAAGGGGGGACAGGGCGGCCCCAGCATTTT. This translates into CASSPEGGTGRPQHF. The full variable domain, rest sourced from reference TRBV5-1 and TRBJ1-5, is KAGVTQTPRYLIKTRGQQVTLSCSPISGHRSVSWYQQTPGQGLQFLFEYFSETQRNKGNFPGRFSGRQFSNSRSEMNVSTLELGDSALYLCASSPEGGTGRPQHFGDGTRLSIL.

This clone was recorded once. The chain has TRBV14 and TRBJ1-1; D is possibly TRBD1 (6 bases). The CDR3 has 14 amino acids. Germline loops: CDR1 SGHDN, CDR2 FVKESK. V was pared by 5 bases and J by 2 bases, with 12 bases between. CDR3 sequence (DNA): TGTGCCAGCAGCACATTAGGGGGAAACACTGAAGCTTTCTTT. It encodes CASSTLGGNTEAFF.